This entry lists 18 T cell receptor beta chains sequenced from one sample in a study of cytomegalovirus exposure and HLA in healthy donors. Primers included in the PCR were 60 Vbeta and 13 Jbeta primers. TCRdb's copy holds only in-frame clones and misses some; the assay was immunoSEQ multiplex PCR. This table holds under 200,000 clones, around 68% found once. Specimen: PBMCs. The source of these receptors is a man aged 40-49 years in good health and CMV-seronegative.

The gene calls are TRBV28 and TRBJ2-6; D is ambiguous. CDR3 length: 14 amino acids. The germline V gene encodes CDR1 MDHEN and CDR2 SYDVKM. V was shortened by 3 bases and J by 2 bases, with 5 bases between the two germline ends. The CDR3 region is CASSLSAGANVLTF. The CDR3 bases are TGTGCCAGCAGTTTGAGTGCTGGGGCCAACGTCCTGACTTTC.

The gene calls are TRBV7-9 and TRBJ1-1, with a weak D call TRBD1 (6 bases). The CDR3 is made up of 14 amino acids. Looked up from germline, CDR1 is SEHNR and CDR2 is FQNEAQ (reference sequence). V was cut by 8 bases and J by 2 bases, with 15 bases left in between. DNA for the CDR3: TGTGCCAGCGGGGGCAAAGGTATCAACACTGAAGCTTTCTTT. Its translation: CASGGKGINTEAFF. The whole variable domain, filled in from reference TRBV7-9 and TRBJ1-1, reads DTGVSQNPRHKITKRGQNVTFRCDPISEHNRLYWYRQTLGQGPEFLTYFQNEAQLEKSRLLSDRFSAERPKGSFSTLEIQRTEQGDSAMYLCASGGKGINTEAFFGQGTRLTVV.

The chain uses TRBV7-9 and TRBJ1-3, with TRBD1 as a possible D gene (6 bases). The CDR3 contains 15 residues. Germline loops: CDR1 SEHNR, CDR2 FQNEAQ (reference sequence). V was cut by 5 bases and J by 7 bases, with 18 bases left in between. The CDR3 here is CASSLGTFARNTIYF. The CDR3 DNA reads TGTGCCAGCAGCCTCGGGACATTCGCTCGGAACACCATATATTTT.

This clone was counted a few times. This rearrangement joins TRBV2 to TRBJ1-5; D might be TRBD1 (6 bases). Trimming cost V 3 bases and J 9 bases, with 15 bases left between them. Per the germline V gene, CDR1 is SNHLY and CDR2 is FYNNEI. The CDR3 extends over 14 amino acids. The CDR3 reads CASSDGQGYSPQHF. The CDR3 nucleotides read TGTGCCAGCAGTGACGGGCAGGGGTATTCGCCCCAGCATTTT.

The rearrangement uses TRBV5-1 and TRBJ2-1; TRBD1 agrees at 8 bases. With 1 base clipped from V and 9 bases from J, the junction kept 6 bases outside the gene matches. The CDR3 sequence is 14 residues long. Germline V gives CDR1 SGHRS, CDR2 YFSETQ. CDR3 sequence (DNA): TGCGCCAGCAGCTTGAGGACAGGGACGGCTGAGCAGTTCTTC. Its protein product is CASSLRTGTAEQFF.

The chain couples TRBV6-1 to TRBJ2-7; D is perhaps TRBD1 (6 bases). The CDR3 has 13 residues. Trimming stripped 7 bases from V and 2 bases from J, with 12 bases between. From germline, CDR1 is MNHNS and CDR2 SASEGT. The chain's CDR3 is CASKRQVTYEQYF. For the CDR3, the DNA is TGTGCCAGCAAAAGACAGGTCACCTACGAGCAGTACTTC.

This clone was observed a few times. The CDR3 spells CAISESTGANTEAFF. The CDR3 nucleotides are TGTGCCATCAGTGAGTCGACAGGGGCGAACACTGAAGCTTTCTTT. The rearrangement links TRBV10-3 to TRBJ1-1; 8 nucleotides line up with TRBD1. The trim removed 0 bases at V and 1 base at J, leaving 1 base unmatched. From germline, CDR1 is ENHRY and CDR2 SYGVKD. The CDR3 consists of 15 residues.

The gene calls are TRBV7-2 and TRBJ2-1; possible D gene TRBD2, 6 bases. V lost 2 bases and J 8 bases, leaving 10 bases between the germline ends. The V gene's germline CDR1 is SGHTA and CDR2 FQGNSA. This CDR3 has 13 amino acids. The CDR3 region is CASSLIREDEQFF. The CDR3 nucleotides read TGTGCCAGCAGCTTAATTAGGGAGGATGAGCAGTTCTTC.

The gene calls are TRBV6-5 and TRBJ1-4; the D is unclear. Germline loops: CDR1 MNHEY, CDR2 SVGAGI. Trimming cost V 4 bases and J 5 bases, with 8 bases left between them. The CDR3 covers 13 residues. CDR3 loop: CASSFGVNEKLFF. For the CDR3, the DNA is TGTGCCAGCAGTTTCGGGGTAAATGAAAAACTGTTTTTT.

As to this clone: Relative to the germline gene, one junction end is altered; a read error may explain this. The same CDR3 can be traced to other DNA sequences in this sample. The genes are TRBV5-4 and TRBJ2-3; D may be TRBD2 (5 bases). The CDR3 loop spans 13 amino acids. The V gene's germline CDR1 is SGHNT and CDR2 YYREEE (reference sequence). The CDR3 spells CASSLPSTDTQYF. CDR3 DNA: TGTGCCAGCAGCTTGCCTAGCACAGATACGCAGTACTTT.

The sample holds a few counts of this clone. This chain's CDR3 is CASSRWDRWATGGEQYF. The CDR3, as DNA: TGTGCCAGCAGCCGTTGGGACCGTTGGGCAACGGGGGGAGAGCAGTACTTC. The chain has TRBV2 and TRBJ2-7, with 7 bases fitting TRBD2. CDR3 length: 17 amino acids. Germline-derived CDR1 and CDR2 are SNHLY and FYNNEI. V was pared by 6 bases and J by 7 bases, with 21 bases of the junction left unmatched. Full variable domain (outside the CDR3, taken from reference TRBV2 and TRBJ2-7): EPEVTQTPSHQVTQMGQEVILRCVPISNHLYFYWYRQILGQKVEFLVSFYNNEISEKSEIFDDQFSVERPDGSNFTLKIRSTKLEDSAMYFCASSRWDRWATGGEQYFGPGTRLTVT.

The sample holds a few counts of this clone. The chain combines TRBV6-5 with TRBJ2-5; D may be TRBD1 (5 bases). The closer fit of TRBJ2-7 to the DNA end suggests the J call may be wrong. The CDR3 spans 14 residues. Per germline, CDR1 MNHEY and CDR2 SVGAGI. The CDR3, as DNA: TGTGCCAGCAGTTACGGCAGGGAAGGGAACGAGCAGTACTTC. This encodes CASSYGREGNEQYF.

Comment on this clone: Relative to the germline gene, one junction end is altered; a read error may explain this. The J gene is TRBJ1-1, the V gene TRBV5-6; D call uncertain. Germline loops: CDR1 SGHDT, CDR2 YYEEEE. CDR3 length: 12 amino acids. The CDR3 spells CARSLSNTEAFF. In DNA form, the CDR3 reads TGTGCCAGAAGCTTGTCAAACACTGAAGCTTTCTTT. The full variable domain, in which reference TRBV5-6 and TRBJ1-1 provide the parts outside the CDR3, is DAGVTQSPTHLIKTRGQQVTLRCSPKSGHDTVSWYQQALGQGPQFIFQYYEEEERQRGNFPDRFSGHQFPNYSSELNVNALLLGDSALYLCARSLSNTEAFFGQGTRLTVV.

V is TRBV7-2 and J is TRBJ2-7, with TRBD1 as a possible D gene (6 bases). Trimming took 6 bases from V and 4 from J, leaving 13 bases between them. The germline gives CDR1 SGHTA, CDR2 FQGNSA. This CDR3 spans 13 amino acids. The chain's CDR3 is CASSSIRGYEQYF. In nucleotides, the CDR3 is TGTGCCAGCAGTAGCATTAGGGGGTACGAGCAGTACTTC.

This sequence joins TRBV30 and TRBJ1-6; a possible D gene is TRBD1 (5 bases). The CDR3 is 15 residues long. From germline, CDR1 is GTSNPN and CDR2 SVGIG (reference sequence). V lost 3 bases and J 10 bases, leaving 19 bases between the germline ends. The CDR3 DNA sequence: TGTGCCTGGAGGCCCCTAGCGGGGGAGTTATCACCCCTCCACTTT. It encodes CAWRPLAGELSPLHF.

The chain's CDR3 is CASSSRDRVTDTQYF. The CDR3 nucleotides read TGTGCCAGCAGTTCCCGGGACAGGGTAACAGATACGCAGTATTTT. V usage is TRBV6-1 and J usage is TRBJ2-3, with 9 bases aligning to TRBD1. Germline V gene lookup returns CDR1 MNHNS and CDR2 SASEGT. This CDR3 region has 15 residues. Trimming at V came to 5 bases and at J to 3 bases, leaving 6 bases not matched to a gene.

The chain recombines TRBV5-4 with TRBJ2-1, with TRBD1 matching over 8 bases. The CDR3 runs 14 residues. V shed 4 bases and J 12 bases; nucleotides not matched to a gene: 12. Germline values: CDR1 SGHNT, CDR2 YYREEE (reference sequence). The CDR3: CASSVGQGGHRQFF. As DNA, the CDR3 is TGTGCCAGCAGCGTAGGACAGGGTGGGCATCGGCAGTTCTTC.

This clone has just one count. The V call is TRBV5-6, the J call TRBJ2-5, with no clear D. V lost 1 base and J 4 bases, leaving 11 bases between the germline ends. The germline V gene encodes CDR1 SGHDT and CDR2 YYEEEE. CDR3 length: 14 residues. CDR3 region: CASSLNYRLETQYF. The CDR3, as DNA: TGTGCCAGCAGCTTGAATTATCGGTTAGAGACCCAGTACTTC.